This entry features one TCR beta chain sequence. Profiling relied on immunoSEQ multiplex PCR, and the TCRdb table lists in-frame clones only, not all of them. The data show fewer than 400,000 clones, more than 85% seen once. The data were obtained in a study of blood T cell repertoires in COVID-19. The CDR3 consists of 12 residues. Per germline, CDR1 MNHEY and CDR2 SMNVEV (reference sequence). With V trimmed by 7 bases and J by 8 bases, 6 bases remained unmatched. The sequenced material came from PBMCs or T cells enriched from blood (not recorded which). V gene TRBV27 combines with J gene TRBJ1-2, with 8 bases fitting TRBD1. The TCR comes from a woman in her 30s who had recovered from COVID-19. CDR3 coding DNA: TGTGCCAGCATCAGGACAGGGTTAGGCTACACCTTC. This encodes CASIRTGLGYTF.